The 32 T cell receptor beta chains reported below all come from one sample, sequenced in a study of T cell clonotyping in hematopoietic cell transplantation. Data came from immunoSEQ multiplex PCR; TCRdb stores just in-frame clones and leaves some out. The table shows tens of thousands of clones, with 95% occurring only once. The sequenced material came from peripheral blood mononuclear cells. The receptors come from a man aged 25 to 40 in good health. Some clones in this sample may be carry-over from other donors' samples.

The DNA for the CDR3 is TGCGCCAGCAGGTACACAGGGGGAATCACAGATACGCAGTATTTT. Its protein product is CASRYTGGITDTQYF. The rearrangement joins TRBV5-1 to TRBJ2-3, with 8 bases matching TRBD1. CDR3 length: 15 amino acids. Germline CDR1 reads SGHRS; CDR2 reads YFSETQ. J was trimmed by 2 bases and V by 5 bases; bases with no gene match: 7.

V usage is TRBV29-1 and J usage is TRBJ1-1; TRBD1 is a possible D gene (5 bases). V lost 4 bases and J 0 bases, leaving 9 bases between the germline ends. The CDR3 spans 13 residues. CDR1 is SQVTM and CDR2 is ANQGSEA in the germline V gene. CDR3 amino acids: CSVGRDVNTEAFF. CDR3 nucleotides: TGCAGCGTTGGCAGGGATGTGAACACTGAAGCTTTCTTT.

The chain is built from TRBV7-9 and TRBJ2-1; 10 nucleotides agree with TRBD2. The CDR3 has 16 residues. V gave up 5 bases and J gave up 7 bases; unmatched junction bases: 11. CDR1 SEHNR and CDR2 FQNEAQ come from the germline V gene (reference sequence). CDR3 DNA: TGTGCCAGCAGCCTCGAGGGACTAGCGCTAAAGAATGAGCAGTTCTTC. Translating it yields CASSLEGLALKNEQFF.

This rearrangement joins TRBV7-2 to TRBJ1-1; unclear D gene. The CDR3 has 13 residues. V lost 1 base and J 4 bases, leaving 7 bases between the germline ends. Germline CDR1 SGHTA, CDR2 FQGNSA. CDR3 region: CASSLGLRTEAFF. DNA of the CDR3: TGTGCCAGCAGCTTAGGCCTTCGCACTGAAGCTTTCTTT.

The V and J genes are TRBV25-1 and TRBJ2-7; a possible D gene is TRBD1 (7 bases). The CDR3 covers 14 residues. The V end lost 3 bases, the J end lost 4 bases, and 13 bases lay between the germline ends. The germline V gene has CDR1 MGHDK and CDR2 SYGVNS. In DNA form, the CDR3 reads TGTGCCAGCAGTGAGGGGGGACAGCCTTACGAGCAGTACTTC. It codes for CASSEGGQPYEQYF.

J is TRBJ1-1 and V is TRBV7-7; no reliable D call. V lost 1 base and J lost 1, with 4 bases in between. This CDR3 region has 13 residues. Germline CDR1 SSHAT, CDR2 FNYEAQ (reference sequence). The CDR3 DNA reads TGTGCCAGCAGCTTAGTTAGGAACACTGAAGCTTTCTTT. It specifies CASSLVRNTEAFF.

Here the CDR3 reads CASSFEWSNQPQHF. CDR3 in DNA: TGTGCCAGCAGCTTTGAATGGAGCAATCAGCCCCAGCATTTT. The rearrangement joins TRBV7-9 to TRBJ1-5; D is undetermined. V was shortened by 3 bases and J by 1 base, with 7 bases between the two germline ends. Germline CDR1 reads SEHNR; CDR2 reads FQNEAQ (reference sequence). This CDR3 spans 14 amino acids. Complete variable domain (other parts from reference TRBV7-9 and TRBJ1-5): DTGVSQNPRHKITKRGQNVTFRCDPISEHNRLYWYRQTLGQGPEFLTYFQNEAQLEKSRLLSDRFSAERPKGSFSTLEIQRTEQGDSAMYLCASSFEWSNQPQHFGDGTRLSIL.

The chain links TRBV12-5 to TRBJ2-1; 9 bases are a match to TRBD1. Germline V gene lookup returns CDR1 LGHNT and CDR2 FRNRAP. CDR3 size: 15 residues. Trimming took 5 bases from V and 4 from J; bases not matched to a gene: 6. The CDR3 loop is CASGPGQGLYNEQFF. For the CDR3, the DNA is TGTGCTAGTGGTCCCGGACAGGGGCTTTACAATGAGCAGTTCTTC.

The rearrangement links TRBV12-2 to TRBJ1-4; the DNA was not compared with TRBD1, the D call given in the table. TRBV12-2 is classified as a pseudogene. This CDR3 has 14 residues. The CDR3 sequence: CASPTGCPNEKLFF. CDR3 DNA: TGTGCAAGTCCCACAGGATGTCCAAATGAAAAACTGTTTTTT.

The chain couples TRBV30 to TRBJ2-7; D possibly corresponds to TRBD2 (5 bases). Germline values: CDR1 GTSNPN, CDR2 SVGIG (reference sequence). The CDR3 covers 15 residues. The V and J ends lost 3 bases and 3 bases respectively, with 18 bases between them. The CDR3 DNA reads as TGTGCCTGGAGCGAAGCGGACCAGATCCTCTACGAGCAGTACTTC. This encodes CAWSEADQILYEQYF. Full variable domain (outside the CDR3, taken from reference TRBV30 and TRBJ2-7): SQTIHQWPATLVQPVGSPLSLECTVEGTSNPNLYWYRQAAGRGLQLLFYSVGIGQISSEVPQNLSASRPQDRQFILSSKKLLLSDSGFYLCAWSEADQILYEQYFGPGTRLTVT.

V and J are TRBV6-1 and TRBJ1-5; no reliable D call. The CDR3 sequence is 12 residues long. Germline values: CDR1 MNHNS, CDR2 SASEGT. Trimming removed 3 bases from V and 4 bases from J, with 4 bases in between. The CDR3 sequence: CASSDFNQPQHF. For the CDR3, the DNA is TGTGCCAGCAGTGACTTTAATCAGCCCCAGCATTTT.

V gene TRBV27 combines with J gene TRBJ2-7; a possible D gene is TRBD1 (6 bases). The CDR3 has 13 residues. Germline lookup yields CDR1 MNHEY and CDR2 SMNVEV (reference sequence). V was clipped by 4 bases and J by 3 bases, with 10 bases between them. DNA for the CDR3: TGTGCCAGCAGTTCAGGGGCCTACTACGAGCAGTACTTC. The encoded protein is CASSSGAYYEQYF.

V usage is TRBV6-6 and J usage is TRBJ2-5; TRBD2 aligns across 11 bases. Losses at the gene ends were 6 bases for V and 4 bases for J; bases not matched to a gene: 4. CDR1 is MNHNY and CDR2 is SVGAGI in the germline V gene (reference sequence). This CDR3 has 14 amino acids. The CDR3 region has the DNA TGTGCCAGCAGCATAGCGGGGGGGCGAGAGACCCAGTACTTC. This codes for CASSIAGGRETQYF.

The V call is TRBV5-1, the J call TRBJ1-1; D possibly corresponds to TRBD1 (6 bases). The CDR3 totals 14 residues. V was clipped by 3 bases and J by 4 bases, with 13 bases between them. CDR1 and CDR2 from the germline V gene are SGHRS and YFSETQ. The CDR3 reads CASSSPPGATEAFF. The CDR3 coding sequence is TGCGCCAGCAGCTCTCCGCCGGGGGCCACTGAAGCTTTCTTT.

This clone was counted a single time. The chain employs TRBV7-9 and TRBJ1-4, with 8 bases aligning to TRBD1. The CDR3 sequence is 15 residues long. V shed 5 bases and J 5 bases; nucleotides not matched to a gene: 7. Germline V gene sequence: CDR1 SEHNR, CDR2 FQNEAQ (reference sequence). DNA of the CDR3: TGTGCCAGCAGCCACGGACAGGGAGAGAATGAAAAACTGTTTTTT. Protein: CASSHGQGENEKLFF.

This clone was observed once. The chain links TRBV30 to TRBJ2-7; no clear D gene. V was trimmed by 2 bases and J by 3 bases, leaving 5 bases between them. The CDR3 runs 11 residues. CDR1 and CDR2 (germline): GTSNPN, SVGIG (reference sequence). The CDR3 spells CAWSRSYEQYF. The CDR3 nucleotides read TGTGCCTGGAGTCGGAGCTACGAGCAGTACTTC.

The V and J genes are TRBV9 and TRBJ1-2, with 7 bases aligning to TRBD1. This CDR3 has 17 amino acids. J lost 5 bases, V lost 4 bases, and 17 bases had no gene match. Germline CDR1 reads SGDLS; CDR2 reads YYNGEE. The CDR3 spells CASSTYPGQRNVYGYTF. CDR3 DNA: TGTGCCAGCAGCACCTACCCGGGACAGCGGAACGTTTATGGCTACACCTTC.

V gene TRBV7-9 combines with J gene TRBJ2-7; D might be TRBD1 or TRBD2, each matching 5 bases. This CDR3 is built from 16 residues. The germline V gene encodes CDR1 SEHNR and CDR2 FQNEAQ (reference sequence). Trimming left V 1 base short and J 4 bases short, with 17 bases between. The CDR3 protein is CASSLGQGAIFYEQYF. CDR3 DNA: TGTGCCAGCAGCTTAGGTCAGGGAGCCATTTTTTACGAGCAGTACTTC.

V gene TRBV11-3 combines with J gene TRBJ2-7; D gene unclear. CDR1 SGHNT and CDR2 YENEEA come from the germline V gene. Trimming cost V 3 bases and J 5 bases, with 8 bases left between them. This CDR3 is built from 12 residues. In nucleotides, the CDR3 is TGTGCCAGCAGCTTTCGAACGGACGAGCAGTACTTC. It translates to CASSFRTDEQYF.

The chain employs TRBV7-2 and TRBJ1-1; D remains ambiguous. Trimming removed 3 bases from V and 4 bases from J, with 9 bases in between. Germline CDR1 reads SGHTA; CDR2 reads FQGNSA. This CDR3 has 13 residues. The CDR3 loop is CASSFNTGTEAFF. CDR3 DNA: TGTGCCAGCAGCTTCAACACCGGCACTGAAGCTTTCTTT.

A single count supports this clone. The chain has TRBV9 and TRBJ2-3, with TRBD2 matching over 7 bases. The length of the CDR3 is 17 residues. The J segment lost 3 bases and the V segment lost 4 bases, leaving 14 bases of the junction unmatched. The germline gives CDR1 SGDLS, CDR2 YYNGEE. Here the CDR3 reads CASSSARGDYPTDTQYF. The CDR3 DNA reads TGTGCCAGCAGCTCAGCCCGGGGGGACTACCCAACAGATACGCAGTATTTT.

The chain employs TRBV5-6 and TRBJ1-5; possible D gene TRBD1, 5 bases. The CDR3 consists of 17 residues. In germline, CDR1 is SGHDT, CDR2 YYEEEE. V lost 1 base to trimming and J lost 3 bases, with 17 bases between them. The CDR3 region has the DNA TGTGCCAGCAGCTTGTTGTCGGGGCCCCAATTCAATCAGCCCCAGCATTTT. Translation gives CASSLLSGPQFNQPQHF.

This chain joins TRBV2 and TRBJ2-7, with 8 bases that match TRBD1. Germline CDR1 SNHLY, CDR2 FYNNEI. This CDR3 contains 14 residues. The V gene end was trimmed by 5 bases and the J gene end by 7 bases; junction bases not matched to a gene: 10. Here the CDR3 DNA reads TGTGCCAGCAGTCTCCTTCGGACAGGGTGGGAGCAGTACTTC. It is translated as CASSLLRTGWEQYF.

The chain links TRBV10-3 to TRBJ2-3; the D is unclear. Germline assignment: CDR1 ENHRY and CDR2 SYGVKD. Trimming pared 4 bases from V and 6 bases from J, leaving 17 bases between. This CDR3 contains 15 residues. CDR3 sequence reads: CAISAAATATDTQYF. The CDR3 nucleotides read TGTGCCATCAGTGCGGCCGCTACGGCCACGGATACGCAGTATTTT.

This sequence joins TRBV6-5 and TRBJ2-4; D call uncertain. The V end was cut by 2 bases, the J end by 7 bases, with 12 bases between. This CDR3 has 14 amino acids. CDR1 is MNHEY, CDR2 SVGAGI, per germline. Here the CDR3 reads CASSYDHSTNIQYF. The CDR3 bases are TGTGCCAGCAGTTACGACCACAGTACCAACATTCAGTACTTC.

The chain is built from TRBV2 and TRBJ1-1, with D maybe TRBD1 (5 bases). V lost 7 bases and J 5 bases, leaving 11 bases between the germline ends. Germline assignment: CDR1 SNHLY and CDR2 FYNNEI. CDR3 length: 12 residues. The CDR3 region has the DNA TGTGCCAGCAACGGGAAGGGGACTGAAGCTTTCTTT. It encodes CASNGKGTEAFF.

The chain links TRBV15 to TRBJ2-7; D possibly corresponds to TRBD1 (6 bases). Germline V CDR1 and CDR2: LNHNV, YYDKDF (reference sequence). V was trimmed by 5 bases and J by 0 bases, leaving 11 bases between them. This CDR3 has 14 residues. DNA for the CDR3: TGTGCCACCAGCGCGACAGGAGGCTCCTACGAGCAGTACTTC. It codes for CATSATGGSYEQYF.

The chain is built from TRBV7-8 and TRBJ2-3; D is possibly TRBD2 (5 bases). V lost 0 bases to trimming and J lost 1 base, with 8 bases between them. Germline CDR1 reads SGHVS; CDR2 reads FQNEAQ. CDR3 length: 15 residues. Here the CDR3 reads CASSLAEARTDTQYF. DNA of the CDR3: TGTGCCAGCAGCTTAGCGGAGGCTCGCACAGATACGCAGTATTTT.

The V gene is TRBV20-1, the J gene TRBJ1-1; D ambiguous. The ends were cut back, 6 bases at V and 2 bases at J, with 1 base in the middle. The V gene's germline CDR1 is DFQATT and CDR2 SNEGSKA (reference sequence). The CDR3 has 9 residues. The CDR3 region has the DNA TGCAGTGCCAACACTGAAGCTTTCTTT. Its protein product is CSANTEAFF.

CDR3 DNA sequence: TGTGCCAGTAGTATAGGTGAATTCGGGGGTGGGAGCACTGAAGCTTTCTTT. Its translation: CASSIGEFGGGSTEAFF. The rearrangement uses TRBV19 and TRBJ1-1, with D possibly TRBD1 on 5 matching bases. The CDR3 sequence is 17 residues long. Between the trimmed V and J ends, which lost 1 base and 4 bases, there was a span of 19 bases. Per germline, CDR1 LNHDA and CDR2 SQIVND (reference sequence).

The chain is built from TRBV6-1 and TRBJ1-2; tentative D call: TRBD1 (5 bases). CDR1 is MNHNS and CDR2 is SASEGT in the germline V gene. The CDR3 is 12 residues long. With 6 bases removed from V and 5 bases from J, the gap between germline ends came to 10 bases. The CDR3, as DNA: TGTGCCAGCAGGGGGGTAGATTATGGCTACACCTTC. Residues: CASRGVDYGYTF.

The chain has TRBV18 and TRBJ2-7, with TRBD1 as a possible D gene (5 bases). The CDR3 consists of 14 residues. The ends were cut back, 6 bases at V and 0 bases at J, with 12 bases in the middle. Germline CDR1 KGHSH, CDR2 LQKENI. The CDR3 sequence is CASSAQGSSYEQYF. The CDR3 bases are TGTGCCAGCTCGGCTCAGGGCAGCTCCTACGAGCAGTACTTC.